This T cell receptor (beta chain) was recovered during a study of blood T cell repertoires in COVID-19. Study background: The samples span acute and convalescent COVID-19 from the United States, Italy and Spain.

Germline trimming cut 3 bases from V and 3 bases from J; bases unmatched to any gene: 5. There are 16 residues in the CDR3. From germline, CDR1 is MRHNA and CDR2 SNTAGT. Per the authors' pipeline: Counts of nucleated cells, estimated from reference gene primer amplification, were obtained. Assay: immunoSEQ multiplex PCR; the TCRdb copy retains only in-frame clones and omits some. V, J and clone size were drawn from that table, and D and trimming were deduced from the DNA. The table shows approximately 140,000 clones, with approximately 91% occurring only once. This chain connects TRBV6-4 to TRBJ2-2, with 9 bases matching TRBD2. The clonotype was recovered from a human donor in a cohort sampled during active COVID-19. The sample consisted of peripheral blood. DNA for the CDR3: TGTGCCAGCAGTGAAGAGGCGGGAGGGGACACCGGGGAGCTGTTTTTT. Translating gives CASSEEAGGDTGELFF.